Each of the 8 T cell receptor beta chains below was sequenced from the same sample in a study of T cell responses to AZD1222 COVID-19 vaccine. Generated by immunoSEQ multiplex PCR, the TCRdb table keeps only in-frame clones and is missing some. The table records around 84,000 clones, about 91% of them present only once. Here the sequenced sample was peripheral blood, taken on day 0 of MenACWY control vaccination. These receptors were collected from an adult in good health.

The genes are TRBV6-5 and TRBJ1-1; 7 bases are a match to TRBD1. The CDR3 runs 14 residues. Germline V gene data show CDR1 as MNHEY and CDR2 as SVGAGI. Unmatched junction bases numbered 7, after V lost 8 bases and J lost 1 base. The CDR3 DNA reads as TGTGCCAGCGGGACGGGACAGCAGAACACTGAAGCTTTCTTT. It specifies CASGTGQQNTEAFF.

The chain joins TRBV19 to TRBJ2-3; 10 nucleotides agree with TRBD2. The CDR3 loop spans 16 amino acids. Germline CDR1 and CDR2: LNHDA and SQIVND (reference sequence). Losses at the gene ends were 6 bases for V and 1 base for J; bases not matched to a gene: 7. The CDR3: CASSLTLAGGTDTQYF. CDR3 nucleotides: TGTGCCAGTAGCCTGACCCTAGCGGGGGGCACAGATACGCAGTATTTT.

The chain has TRBV7-2 and TRBJ2-7; TRBD1 matches at 10 bases. CDR3 length equals 15 residues. Germline V gene sequence: CDR1 SGHTA, CDR2 FQGNSA. Trimming at V came to 2 bases and at J to 2 bases, leaving 3 bases not matched to a gene. This CDR3 is CASSLWDRGPYEQYF. CDR3 bases: TGTGCCAGCAGCTTATGGGACAGGGGACCCTACGAGCAGTACTTC.

This chain uses TRBV7-9 with TRBJ2-3, with 7 bases identical to TRBD1. V shed 5 bases and J 2 bases; nucleotides not matched to a gene: 10. The CDR3 has 16 amino acids. Germline CDR1 and CDR2: SEHNR and FQNEAQ (reference sequence). CDR3 loop: CASSVEQGPHTDTQYF. CDR3 bases: TGTGCCAGCAGCGTCGAACAGGGGCCGCACACAGATACGCAGTATTTT.

The CDR3 DNA is TGTGCCAGCTCAAGACCGGGACACCCCGAGACCCAGTACTTC. Amino acids: CASSRPGHPETQYF. The J gene is TRBJ2-5, the V gene TRBV18; a possible D gene is TRBD1 (6 bases). V was cut by 5 bases and J by 5 bases, with 15 bases left in between. CDR3 length: 14 amino acids. Germline assignment: CDR1 KGHSH and CDR2 LQKENI.

The rearrangement links TRBV9 to TRBJ2-7; D may be TRBD2 (5 bases). In germline, CDR1 is SGDLS, CDR2 YYNGEE. Trimming removed 4 bases from V and 0 bases from J, with 11 bases in between. The CDR3 is 14 residues long. CDR3 sequence (DNA): TGTGCCAGCAGCCTCGGGGTCTTCTCCTACGAGCAGTACTTC. It encodes CASSLGVFSYEQYF.

CDR3 sequence: CASSVAGKNTGELFF. In nucleotides, the CDR3 is TGTGCCAGCAGCGTAGCCGGGAAAAACACCGGGGAGCTGTTTTTT. This chain links TRBV9 with TRBJ2-2; tentative D call: TRBD2 (5 bases). The CDR3 consists of 15 residues. The V gene's germline CDR1 is SGDLS and CDR2 YYNGEE. Trimming cost V 0 bases and J 2 bases, with 8 bases left between them. The complete variable domain, with remaining parts taken from reference TRBV9 and TRBJ2-2, reads DSGVTQTPKHLITATGQRVTLRCSPRSGDLSVYWYQQSLDQGLQFLIQYYNGEERAKGNILERFSAQQFPDLHSELNLSSLELGDSALYFCASSVAGKNTGELFFGEGSRLTVL.

The count of this clone is one. The V and J genes are TRBV19 and TRBJ2-5, with a possible D match to TRBD1 (5 bases). This CDR3 region has 13 residues. Germline loops: CDR1 LNHDA, CDR2 SQIVND (reference sequence). V dropped 9 bases and J dropped 1 base, with 12 bases sitting between them. CDR3 nucleotides: TGTGCCAGCGTGGGTGACAGCCAAGAGACCCAGTACTTC. Residues: CASVGDSQETQYF.